This T cell receptor (beta chain) is from a study of post-analysis software for immune sequencing data. Findings and caveats of the study: Controls showed lower frequencies than patients for several TRBV segments, and TRBV5-6, TRBV5-1 and TRBV20-1 were among these.

V was cut by 6 bases and J by 10 bases, with 18 bases left in between. Germline lookup yields CDR1 DFQATT and CDR2 SNEGSKA (reference sequence). There are 12 residues in the CDR3. Unique molecular identifiers tagged the TCR beta cDNA libraries. Each CDR3 protein gets one entry after TCRdb re-called the PCR reads with MiXCR. Of about 400,000 distinct CDR3 sequences detected, around a third appear once; the ten largest clones hold roughly 13%. This clonotype was picked up a small number of times. Its target is unknown. This chain uses TRBV20-1 with TRBJ1-1; D gene unclear. The TCR comes from a girl aged 5-17 years with multiple sclerosis. The sequenced material came from blood. The CDR3 is CSAMLSTASAFF. CDR3 nucleotide sequence: TGCAGTGCCATGCTATCTACAGCCTCAGCTTTCTTT.